This entry concerns a single T cell receptor beta chain. What it recognizes is unknown. Total RNA, at least 5.5 micrograms per sample, was extracted from PBMCs. CDR1 and CDR2 from the germline V gene are SQVTM and ANQGSEA. Unmatched junction bases numbered 6, after V lost 7 bases and J lost 1 base. The CDR3 length is 15 residues. This sample was taken from a study of blood T cells in healthy people across ages. Next came a second PCR, run for about 6 to 11 cycles, which used a sample-barcoded 5' primer along with a J-beta primer mix. Via MiXCR, TCRdb re-called the 5' RACE reads, giving one row per CDR3 protein. The sample records about 800,000 distinct CDR3 sequences, 55% to 75% being singletons. Findings of the study overall: Per million T cells, TCR beta diversity dropped roughly linearly as age increased. No conclusive comparison of naive versus antigen-experienced cells was possible with unsorted PBMCs.

The TCR originated in a man aged 25-40 years in good health. The rearrangement joins TRBV29-1 to TRBJ2-1; TRBD2 aligns across 11 bases. Sequences were obtained from blood. The DNA of the CDR3 is TGCAGCGCATACGGACTAGCGGGTTCCTACAATGAGCAGTTCTTC. It specifies CSAYGLAGSYNEQFF.